This T cell receptor (beta chain) is from a study of blood T cells in healthy people across ages. The V end was cut by 4 bases, the J end by 1 base, with 10 bases between. Germline V lookup: CDR1 LGHNA, CDR2 YSLEER. The CDR3 loop spans 14 amino acids. This clonotype was seen a few times. The second PCR ran about 7 to 12 cycles with a sample-barcoded 5' primer and J-beta primers. TCRdb re-derived calls from the 5' RACE reads in MiXCR, one entry per CDR3 protein. The data contain under 1,000,000 distinct CDR3 sequences, under 40% of them seen just once; the ten biggest clones take up about an eighth. The chain couples TRBV4-3 to TRBJ1-2; D call uncertain. The sequenced sample consisted of blood. This sequence originates from a man younger than 35 in good health. For the CDR3, the DNA is TGCGCCAGCAGCCCCCGGGCGGGTAACTATGGCTACACCTTC. Its translation: CASSPRAGNYGYTF.